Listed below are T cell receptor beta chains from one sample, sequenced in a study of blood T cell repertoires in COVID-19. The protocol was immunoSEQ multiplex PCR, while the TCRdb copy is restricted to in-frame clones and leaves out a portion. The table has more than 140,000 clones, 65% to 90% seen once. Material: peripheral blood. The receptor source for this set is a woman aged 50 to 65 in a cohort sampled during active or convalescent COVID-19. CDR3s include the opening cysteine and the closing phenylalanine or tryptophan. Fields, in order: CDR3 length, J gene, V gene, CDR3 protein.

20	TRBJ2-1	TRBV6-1	CASRENTQGLAGGPYNEQFF
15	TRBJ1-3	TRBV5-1	CASSLPTGTGNTIYF
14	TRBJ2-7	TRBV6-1	CASSDRDRAYEQYF
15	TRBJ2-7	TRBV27	CASRKSGQGSYEQYF
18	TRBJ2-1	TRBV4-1	CASSQILAGDTSYNEQFF
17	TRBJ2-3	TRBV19	CASSIWSSGGAADTQYF
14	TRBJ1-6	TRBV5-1	CASSLEGAMSPLHF
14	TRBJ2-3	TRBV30	CAWTSGGLTDTQYF
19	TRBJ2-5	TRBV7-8	CASSLHLSGSHGYQETQYF
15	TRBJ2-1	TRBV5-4	CASSSAVSPYNEQFF
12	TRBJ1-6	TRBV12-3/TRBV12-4	CASSDRVSPLHF
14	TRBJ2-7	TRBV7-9	CASSPWDRGHEQYF
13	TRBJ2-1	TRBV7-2	CASSLGGVREQFF
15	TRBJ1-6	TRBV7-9	CASSGGTGKNSPLHF
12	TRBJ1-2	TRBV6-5	CASNTQNYGYTF
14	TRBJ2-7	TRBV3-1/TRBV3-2	CASSQEFRAQEQYF
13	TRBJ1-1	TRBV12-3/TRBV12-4	CASSLGGPTEAFF
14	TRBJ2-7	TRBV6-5	CASTRTGGIYEQYF
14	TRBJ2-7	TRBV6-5	CASSNSGGAEEQYF
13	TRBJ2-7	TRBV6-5	CASSYSRGYEQYF
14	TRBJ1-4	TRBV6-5	CASSSGGVGEKLFF
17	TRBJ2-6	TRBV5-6	CASSLVDRGPGANVLTF
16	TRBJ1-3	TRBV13	CASSLTGFGSGNTIYF
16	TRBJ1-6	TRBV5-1	CASSRDRALVNSPLHF
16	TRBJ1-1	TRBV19	CASSTPHGGLWTEAFF
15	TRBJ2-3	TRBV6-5	CASSTTTGSTDTQYF
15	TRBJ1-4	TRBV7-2	CASSLGDRGQEKLFF
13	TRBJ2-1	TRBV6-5	CASSRDRVNEQFF
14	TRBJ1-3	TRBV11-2	CASSLDSSGNTIYF
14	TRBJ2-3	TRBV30	CAWSSQGTPDTQYF
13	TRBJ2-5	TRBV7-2	CASRLTGVETQYF
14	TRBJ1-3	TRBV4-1	CASSDSGTASAIYF
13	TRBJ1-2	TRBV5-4	CASTMTGIYGYTF
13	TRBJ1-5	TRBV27	CASRTEFDQPQHF
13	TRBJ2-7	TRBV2	CASSVLFVYEQYF
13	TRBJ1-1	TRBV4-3	CASSHRQGTEAFF
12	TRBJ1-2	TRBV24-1	CATSDTGFGYTF
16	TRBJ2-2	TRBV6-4	CASSSFSGGNTGELFF
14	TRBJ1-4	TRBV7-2	CASSLRGPGEKLFF